The clone carrying this TCR beta chain was detected only a few times. Antigen specificity is unknown. This sample was included in a study of T-cell memory formation after mild COVID-19. Study-wide background: Largely, the TCR clusters proved donor specific. Overall study results and limits: Cross-reactive memory seemingly joined, as some responding clones were found in pre-infection memory.

MiXCR, applied by TCRdb to the 5' RACE reads, yields one record per CDR3 protein. The sample records 400,000 to 450,000 distinct CDR3 sequences, more than 15% being singletons. The sequencing sample was made of PBMCs or a T cell subset sorted from them (not recorded which). The source is a man between 18 and 35 years old who had mild COVID-19 (a few samples of this study predate the infection). Cell type and time point are not known.

The CDR3 region has the DNA TGTGCCAGCAGCTTAGATCCGGGTAGAAGTCAGCCCCAGCATTTT. The encoded protein is CASSLDPGRSQPQHF. This chain joins TRBV11-2 and TRBJ1-5, with D unresolved. V gave up 0 bases and J gave up 6 bases, with 12 bases separating them. This CDR3 contains 15 residues. Per the germline V gene, CDR1 is SGHAT and CDR2 is FQNNGV.